This entry is about one T cell receptor (beta chain). This table comes from immunoSEQ multiplex PCR, and its TCRdb copy is limited to in-frame clones, with some not included. The sample carries a few million clones, 90% to 97% recorded once. The data stem from a study of shared clonotypes between healthy human individuals. The split of CD4+ cells yielded CD45RA+ naive and CD45RA-negative memory subsets. With 3 bases clipped from V and 2 bases from J, the junction kept 0 bases outside the gene matches. The V gene's germline CDR1 is MGHDK and CDR2 SYGVNS. The CDR3 sequence is 14 residues long. Sequenced: naive CD4+ T cells sorted from blood. Subset indicated: CD45RA+ positively selected. The receptor was isolated from a man between 18 and 29 years old in good health. This chain uses TRBV25-1 with TRBJ2-7, with 11 bases fitting TRBD2. CDR3 coding DNA: TGTGCCAGCAGTGAGACTAGCGGGGCCTACGAGCAGTACTTC. It translates to CASSETSGAYEQYF.